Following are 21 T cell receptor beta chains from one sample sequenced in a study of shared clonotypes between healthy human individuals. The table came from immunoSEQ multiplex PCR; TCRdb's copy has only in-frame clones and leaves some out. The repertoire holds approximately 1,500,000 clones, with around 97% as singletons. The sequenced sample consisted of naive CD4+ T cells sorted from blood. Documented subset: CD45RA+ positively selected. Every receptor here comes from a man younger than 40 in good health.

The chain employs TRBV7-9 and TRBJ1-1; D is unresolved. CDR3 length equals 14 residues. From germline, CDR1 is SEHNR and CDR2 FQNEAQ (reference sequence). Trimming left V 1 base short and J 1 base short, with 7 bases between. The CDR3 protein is CASSLEIRNTEAFF. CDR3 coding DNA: TGTGCCAGCAGCTTAGAGATCCGGAACACTGAAGCTTTCTTT.

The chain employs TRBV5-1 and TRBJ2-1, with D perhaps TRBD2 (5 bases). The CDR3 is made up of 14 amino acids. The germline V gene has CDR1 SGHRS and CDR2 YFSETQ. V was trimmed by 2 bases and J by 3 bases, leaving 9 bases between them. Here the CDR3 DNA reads TGCGCCAGCAGCTTCGGGAACAACTACAATGAGCAGTTCTTC. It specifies CASSFGNNYNEQFF. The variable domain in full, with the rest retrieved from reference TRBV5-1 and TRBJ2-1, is KAGVTQTPRYLIKTRGQQVTLSCSPISGHRSVSWYQQTPGQGLQFLFEYFSETQRNKGNFPGRFSGRQFSNSRSEMNVSTLELGDSALYLCASSFGNNYNEQFFGPGTRLTVL.

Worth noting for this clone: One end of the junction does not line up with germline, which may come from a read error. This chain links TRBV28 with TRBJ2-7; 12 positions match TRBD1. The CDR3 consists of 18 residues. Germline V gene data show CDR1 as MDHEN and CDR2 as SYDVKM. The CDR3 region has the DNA TGTGCCAGCAGTCTATGGGGGCGGGACAGGGGGCGCAGGTACGAGCAGTACTTC. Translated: CASSLWGRDRGRRYEQYF.

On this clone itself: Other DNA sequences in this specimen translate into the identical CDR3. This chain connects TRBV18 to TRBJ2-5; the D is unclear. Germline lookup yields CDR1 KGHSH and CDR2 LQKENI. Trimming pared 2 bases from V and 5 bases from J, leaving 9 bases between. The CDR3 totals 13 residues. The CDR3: CASSPTGQETQYF. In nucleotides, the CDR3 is TGTGCCAGCTCACCAACCGGCCAGGAGACCCAGTACTTC.

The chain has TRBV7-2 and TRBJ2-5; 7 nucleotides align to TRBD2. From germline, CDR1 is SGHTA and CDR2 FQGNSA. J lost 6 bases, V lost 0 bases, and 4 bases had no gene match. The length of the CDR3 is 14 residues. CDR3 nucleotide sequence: TGTGCCAGCAGCTTAGCGGGAGGGCGACAGACCCAGTACTTC. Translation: CASSLAGGRQTQYF.

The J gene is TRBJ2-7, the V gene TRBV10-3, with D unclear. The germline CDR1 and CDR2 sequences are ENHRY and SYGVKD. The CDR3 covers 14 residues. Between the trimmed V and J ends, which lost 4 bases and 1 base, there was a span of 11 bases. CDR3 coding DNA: TGTGCCATCAGTGTACGCGAAGGGTCCTACGAGCAGTACTTC. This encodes CAISVREGSYEQYF.

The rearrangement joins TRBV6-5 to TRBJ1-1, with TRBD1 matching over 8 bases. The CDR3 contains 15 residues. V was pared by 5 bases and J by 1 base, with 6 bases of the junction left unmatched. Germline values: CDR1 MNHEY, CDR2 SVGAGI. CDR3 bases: TGTGCCAGCAGTCCCGTAGGACAGGGGAACACTGAAGCTTTCTTT. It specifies CASSPVGQGNTEAFF.

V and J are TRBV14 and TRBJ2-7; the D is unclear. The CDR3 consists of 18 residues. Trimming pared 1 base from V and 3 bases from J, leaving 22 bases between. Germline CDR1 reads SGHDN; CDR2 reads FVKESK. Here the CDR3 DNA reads TGTGCCAGCAGCCAAGTATTTTTTGACCGGGTGATGTTCTACGAGCAGTACTTC. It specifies CASSQVFFDRVMFYEQYF. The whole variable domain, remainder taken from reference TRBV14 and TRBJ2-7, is EAGVTQFPSHSVIEKGQTVTLRCDPISGHDNLYWYRRVMGKEIKFLLHFVKESKQDESGMPNNRFLAERTGGTYSTLKVQPAELEDSGVYFCASSQVFFDRVMFYEQYFGPGTRLTVT.

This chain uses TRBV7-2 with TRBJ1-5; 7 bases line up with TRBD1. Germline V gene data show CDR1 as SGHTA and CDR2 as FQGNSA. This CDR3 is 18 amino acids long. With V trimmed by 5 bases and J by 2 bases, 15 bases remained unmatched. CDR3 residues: CASSPPPTQGDGNQPQHF. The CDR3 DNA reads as TGTGCCAGCAGCCCTCCCCCCACTCAGGGGGATGGCAATCAGCCCCAGCATTTT.

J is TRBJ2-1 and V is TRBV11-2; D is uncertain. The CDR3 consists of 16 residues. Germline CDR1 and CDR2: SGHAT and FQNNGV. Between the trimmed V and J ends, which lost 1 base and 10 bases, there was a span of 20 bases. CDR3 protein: CASSLAPRGSSWEQFF. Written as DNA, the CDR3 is TGTGCCAGCAGCTTAGCACCCCGCGGCTCCTCATGGGAGCAGTTCTTC.

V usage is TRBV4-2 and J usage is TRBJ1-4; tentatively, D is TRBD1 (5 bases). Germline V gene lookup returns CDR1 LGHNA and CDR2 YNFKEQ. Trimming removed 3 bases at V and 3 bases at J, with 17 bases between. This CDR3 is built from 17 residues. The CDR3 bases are TGTGCCAGCAGCCAGGGAGGGACGTCCTCGGCTAATGAAAAACTGTTTTTT. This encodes CASSQGGTSSANEKLFF.

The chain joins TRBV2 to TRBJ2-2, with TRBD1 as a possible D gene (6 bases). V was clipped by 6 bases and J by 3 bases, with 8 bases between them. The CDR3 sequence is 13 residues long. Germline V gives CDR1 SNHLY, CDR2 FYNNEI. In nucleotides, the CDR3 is TGTGCCAGCAGCGGACAGTACACCGGGGAGCTGTTTTTT. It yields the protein CASSGQYTGELFF.

The CDR3 is CASSLRRQENTEAFF. For the CDR3, the DNA is TGTGCCAGTAGTCTCCGTCGGCAGGAGAACACTGAAGCTTTCTTT. This sequence joins TRBV19 and TRBJ1-1; D ambiguous. Between the trimmed V and J ends, which lost 5 bases and 1 base, there was a span of 14 bases. Germline lookup yields CDR1 LNHDA and CDR2 SQIVND (reference sequence). The CDR3 covers 15 residues. The variable domain in full, completed from reference TRBV19 and TRBJ1-1, reads DGGITQSPKYLFRKEGQNVTLSCEQNLNHDAMYWYRQDPGQGLRLIYYSQIVNDFQKGDIAEGYSVSREKKESFPLTVTSAQKNPTAFYLCASSLRRQENTEAFFGQGTRLTVV.

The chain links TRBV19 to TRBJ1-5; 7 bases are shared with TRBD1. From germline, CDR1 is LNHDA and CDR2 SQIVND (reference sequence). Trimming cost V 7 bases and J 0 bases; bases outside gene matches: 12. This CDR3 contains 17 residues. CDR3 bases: TGTGCCAGTACGAGGGGGCCCGAAAAACATAGCAATCAGCCCCAGCATTTT. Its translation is CASTRGPEKHSNQPQHF.

The chain's CDR3 is CASSPDSMDSNQPQHF. CDR3 DNA: TGCGCCAGCAGCCCCGACAGCATGGATAGCAATCAGCCCCAGCATTTT. The chain links TRBV5-1 to TRBJ1-5; D is perhaps TRBD1 (5 bases). The V end lost 4 bases, the J end lost 0 bases, and 14 bases lay between the germline ends. The germline CDR1 and CDR2 sequences are SGHRS and YFSETQ. The CDR3 sequence is 16 residues long.

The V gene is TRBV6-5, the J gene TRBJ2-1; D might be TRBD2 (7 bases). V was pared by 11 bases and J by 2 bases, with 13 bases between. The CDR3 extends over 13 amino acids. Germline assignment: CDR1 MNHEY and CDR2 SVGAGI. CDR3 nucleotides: TGTGCCGTTGGGGGGGGCCCCTACAATGAGCAGTTCTTC. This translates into CAVGGGPYNEQFF.

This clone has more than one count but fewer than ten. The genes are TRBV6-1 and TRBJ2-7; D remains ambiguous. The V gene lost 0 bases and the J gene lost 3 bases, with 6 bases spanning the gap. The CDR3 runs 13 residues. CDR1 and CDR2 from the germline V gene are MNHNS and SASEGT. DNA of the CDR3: TGTGCCAGCAGTGAAGCGCGGCACTACGAGCAGTACTTC. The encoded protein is CASSEARHYEQYF.

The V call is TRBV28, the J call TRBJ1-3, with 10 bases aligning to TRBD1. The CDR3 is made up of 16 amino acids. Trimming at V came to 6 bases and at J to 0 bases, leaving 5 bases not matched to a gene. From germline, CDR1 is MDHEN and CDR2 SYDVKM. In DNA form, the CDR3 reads TGTGCCAGCAGACGGGACAGGGGACGCTCTGGAAACACCATATATTTT. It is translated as CASRRDRGRSGNTIYF.

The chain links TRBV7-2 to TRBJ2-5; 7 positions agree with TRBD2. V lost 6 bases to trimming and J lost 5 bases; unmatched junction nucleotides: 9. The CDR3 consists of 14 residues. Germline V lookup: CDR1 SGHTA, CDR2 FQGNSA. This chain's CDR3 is CASSRGRSWETQYF. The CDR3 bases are TGTGCCAGCAGTCGCGGGAGAAGTTGGGAGACCCAGTACTTC.

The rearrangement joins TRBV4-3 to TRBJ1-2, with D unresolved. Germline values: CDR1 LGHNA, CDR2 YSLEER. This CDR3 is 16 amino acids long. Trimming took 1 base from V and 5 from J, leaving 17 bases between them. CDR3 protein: CASSQGVTGFRYGYTF. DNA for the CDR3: TGCGCCAGCAGCCAAGGAGTAACCGGGTTTCGTTATGGCTACACCTTC.

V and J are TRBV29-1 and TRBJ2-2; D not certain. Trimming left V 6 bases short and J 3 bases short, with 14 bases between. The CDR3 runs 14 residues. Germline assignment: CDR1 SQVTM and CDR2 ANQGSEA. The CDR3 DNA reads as TGCAGCGTCCTCCTCGGTCCCGACACCGGGGAGCTGTTTTTT. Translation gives CSVLLGPDTGELFF.